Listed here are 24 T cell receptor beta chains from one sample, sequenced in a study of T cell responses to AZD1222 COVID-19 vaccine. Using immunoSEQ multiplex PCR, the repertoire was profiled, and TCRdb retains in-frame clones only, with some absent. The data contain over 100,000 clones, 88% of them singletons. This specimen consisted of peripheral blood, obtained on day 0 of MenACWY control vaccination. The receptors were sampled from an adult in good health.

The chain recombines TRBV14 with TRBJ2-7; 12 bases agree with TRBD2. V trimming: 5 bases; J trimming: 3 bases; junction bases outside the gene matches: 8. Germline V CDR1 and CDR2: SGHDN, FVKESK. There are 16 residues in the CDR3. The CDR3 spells CASSTTSGRWDYEQYF. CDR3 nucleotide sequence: TGTGCCAGCAGCACCACTAGCGGGAGGTGGGACTACGAGCAGTACTTC. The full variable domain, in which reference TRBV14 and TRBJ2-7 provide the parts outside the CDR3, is EAGVTQFPSHSVIEKGQTVTLRCDPISGHDNLYWYRRVMGKEIKFLLHFVKESKQDESGMPNNRFLAERTGGTYSTLKVQPAELEDSGVYFCASSTTSGRWDYEQYFGPGTRLTVT.

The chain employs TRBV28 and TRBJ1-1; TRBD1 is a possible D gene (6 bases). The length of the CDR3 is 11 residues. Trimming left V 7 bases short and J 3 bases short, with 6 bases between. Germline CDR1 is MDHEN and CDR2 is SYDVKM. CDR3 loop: CASKGDTEAFF. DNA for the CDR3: TGTGCCAGCAAGGGGGACACTGAAGCTTTCTTT.

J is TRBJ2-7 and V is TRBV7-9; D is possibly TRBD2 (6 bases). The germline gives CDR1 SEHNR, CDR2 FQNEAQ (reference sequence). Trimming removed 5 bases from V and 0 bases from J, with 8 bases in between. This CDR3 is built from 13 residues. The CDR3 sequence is CASSGLSSYEQYF. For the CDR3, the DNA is TGTGCCAGCAGCGGACTATCCTCCTACGAGCAGTACTTC.

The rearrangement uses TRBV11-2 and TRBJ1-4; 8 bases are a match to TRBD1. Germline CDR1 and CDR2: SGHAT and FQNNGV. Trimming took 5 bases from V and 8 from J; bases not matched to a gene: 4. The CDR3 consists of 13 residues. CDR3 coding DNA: TGTGCCAGCAGCGTGGACAGGGACGAAAAACTGTTTTTT. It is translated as CASSVDRDEKLFF.

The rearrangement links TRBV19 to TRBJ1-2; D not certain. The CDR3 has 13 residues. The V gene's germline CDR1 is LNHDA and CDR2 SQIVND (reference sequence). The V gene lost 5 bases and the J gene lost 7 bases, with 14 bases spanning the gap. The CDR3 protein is CASSVGIGAGYTF. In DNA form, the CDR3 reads TGTGCCAGTAGTGTGGGGATTGGTGCTGGCTACACCTTC.

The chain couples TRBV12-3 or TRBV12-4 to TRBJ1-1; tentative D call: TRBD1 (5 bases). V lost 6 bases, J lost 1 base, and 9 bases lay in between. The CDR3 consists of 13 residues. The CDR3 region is CASSATGNTEAFF. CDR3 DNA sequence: TGTGCCAGCAGCGCAACAGGGAACACTGAAGCTTTCTTT.

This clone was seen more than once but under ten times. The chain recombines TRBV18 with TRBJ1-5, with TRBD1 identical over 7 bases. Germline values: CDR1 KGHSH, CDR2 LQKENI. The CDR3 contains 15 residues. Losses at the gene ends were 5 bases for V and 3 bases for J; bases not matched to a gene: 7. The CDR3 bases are TGTGCCAGCTCAGACCGGGACAGTAACAATCAGCCCCAGCATTTT. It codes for CASSDRDSNNQPQHF.

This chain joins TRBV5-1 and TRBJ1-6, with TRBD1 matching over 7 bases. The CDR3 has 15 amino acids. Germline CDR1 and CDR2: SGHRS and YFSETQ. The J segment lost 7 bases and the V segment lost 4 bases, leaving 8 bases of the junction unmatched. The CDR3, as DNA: TGCGCCAGCAGCCGACGACAGGGTTTAAATTCACCCCTCCACTTT. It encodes CASSRRQGLNSPLHF.

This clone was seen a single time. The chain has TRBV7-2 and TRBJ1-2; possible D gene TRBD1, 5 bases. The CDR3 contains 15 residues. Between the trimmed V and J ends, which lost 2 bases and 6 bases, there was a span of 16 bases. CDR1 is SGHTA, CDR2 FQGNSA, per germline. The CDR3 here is CASSLRAGGEDGYTF. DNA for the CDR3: TGTGCCAGCAGCTTACGGGCGGGGGGAGAAGATGGCTACACCTTC.

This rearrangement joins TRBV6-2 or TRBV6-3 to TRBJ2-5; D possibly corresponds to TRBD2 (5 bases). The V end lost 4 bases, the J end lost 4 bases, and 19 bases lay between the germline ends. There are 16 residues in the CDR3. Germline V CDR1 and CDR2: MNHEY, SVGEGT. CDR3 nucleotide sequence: TGTGCCAGCAGTTCCTCTAGCAGCTCGGGTTCAGAGACCCAGTACTTC. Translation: CASSSSSSSGSETQYF.

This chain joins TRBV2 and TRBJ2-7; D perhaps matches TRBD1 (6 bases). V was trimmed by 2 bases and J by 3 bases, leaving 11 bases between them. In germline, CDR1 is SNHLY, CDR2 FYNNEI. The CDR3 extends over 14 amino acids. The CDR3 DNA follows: TGTGCCAGCAGTGAATCTACAGGGAGCTACGAGCAGTACTTC. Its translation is CASSESTGSYEQYF.

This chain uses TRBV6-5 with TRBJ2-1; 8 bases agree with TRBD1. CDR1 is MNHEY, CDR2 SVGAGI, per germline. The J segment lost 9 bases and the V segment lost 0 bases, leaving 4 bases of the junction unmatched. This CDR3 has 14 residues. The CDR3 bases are TGTGCCAGCAGTTACTCGGACAGGGCTACTGAGCAGTTCTTC. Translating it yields CASSYSDRATEQFF.

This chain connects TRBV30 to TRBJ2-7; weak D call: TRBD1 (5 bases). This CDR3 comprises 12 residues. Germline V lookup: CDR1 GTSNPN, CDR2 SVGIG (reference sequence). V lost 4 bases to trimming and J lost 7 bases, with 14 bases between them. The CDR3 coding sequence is TGTGCCTGGATCAGACAGCTAGGGGAGCAGTACTTC. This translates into CAWIRQLGEQYF.

The DNA for the CDR3 is TGTGCCAGCAGCGTCCTCCGGACCTCCGGGGAGCTGTTTTTT. This sequence encodes CASSVLRTSGELFF. V gene TRBV9 combines with J gene TRBJ2-2; no firm D call. Germline V gives CDR1 SGDLS, CDR2 YYNGEE. The CDR3 sequence is 14 residues long. Trimming removed 2 bases from V and 6 bases from J, with 11 bases in between.

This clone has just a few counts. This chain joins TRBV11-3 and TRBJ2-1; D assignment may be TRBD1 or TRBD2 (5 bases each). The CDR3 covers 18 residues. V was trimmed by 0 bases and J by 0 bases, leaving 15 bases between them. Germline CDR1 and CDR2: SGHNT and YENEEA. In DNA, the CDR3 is TGTGCCAGCAGCTTAGATCAGGGCGGGTCGAGCTCCTACAATGAGCAGTTCTTC. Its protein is CASSLDQGGSSSYNEQFF.

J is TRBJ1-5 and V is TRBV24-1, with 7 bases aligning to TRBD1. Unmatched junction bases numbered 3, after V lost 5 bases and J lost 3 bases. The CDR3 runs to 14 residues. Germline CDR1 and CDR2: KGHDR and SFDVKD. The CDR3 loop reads CATSGQGANQPQHF. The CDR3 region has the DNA TGTGCCACCAGTGGACAGGGAGCCAATCAGCCCCAGCATTTT.

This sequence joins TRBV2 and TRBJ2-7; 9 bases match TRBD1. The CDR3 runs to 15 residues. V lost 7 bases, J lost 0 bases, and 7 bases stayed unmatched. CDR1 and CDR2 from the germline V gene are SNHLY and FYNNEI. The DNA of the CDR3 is TGTGCCAGCACTGACAGGGGGTTTAGCTCCTACGAGCAGTACTTC. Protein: CASTDRGFSSYEQYF.

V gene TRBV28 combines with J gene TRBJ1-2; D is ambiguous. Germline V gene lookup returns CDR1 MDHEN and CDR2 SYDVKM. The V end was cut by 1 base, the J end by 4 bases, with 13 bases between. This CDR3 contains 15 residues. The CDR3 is CASSLFRAASYGYTF. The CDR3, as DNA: TGTGCCAGCAGTTTATTTCGGGCAGCATCCTATGGCTACACCTTC.

CDR3 nucleotides: TGTGCCTGGAGTGTATGGGGCGACCTTGCAACTAATGAAAAACTGTTTTTT. The encoded protein is CAWSVWGDLATNEKLFF. The chain links TRBV30 to TRBJ1-4, with a weak D call TRBD1 (5 bases). The CDR3 loop spans 17 amino acids. Between the trimmed V and J ends, which lost 0 bases and 0 bases, there was a span of 14 bases. Germline lookup yields CDR1 GTSNPN and CDR2 SVGIG (reference sequence).

The CDR3 nucleotides read TGTGCCAGCAGCCGACTCGGCCCTCAGCCCCAGCATTTT. This translates into CASSRLGPQPQHF. The V call is TRBV28, the J call TRBJ1-5, with D unresolved. Per germline, CDR1 MDHEN and CDR2 SYDVKM. V was trimmed by 6 bases and J by 6 bases, leaving 12 bases between them. The CDR3 sequence is 13 residues long.

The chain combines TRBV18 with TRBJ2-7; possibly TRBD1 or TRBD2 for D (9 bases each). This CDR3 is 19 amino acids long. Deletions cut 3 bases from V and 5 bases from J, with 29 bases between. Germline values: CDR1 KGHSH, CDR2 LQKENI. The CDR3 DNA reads TGTGCCAGCTCACCCTCCACTGCGGGGGGGACAGGGAAAATCGACGAGCAGTACTTC. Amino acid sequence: CASSPSTAGGTGKIDEQYF.

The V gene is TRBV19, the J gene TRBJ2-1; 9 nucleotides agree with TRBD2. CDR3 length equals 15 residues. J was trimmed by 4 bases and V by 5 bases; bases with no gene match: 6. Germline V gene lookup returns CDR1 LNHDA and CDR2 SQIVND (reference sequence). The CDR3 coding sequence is TGTGCCAGTAGTTCCAGCCTAGCGGGGTACAATGAGCAGTTCTTC. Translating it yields CASSSSLAGYNEQFF.

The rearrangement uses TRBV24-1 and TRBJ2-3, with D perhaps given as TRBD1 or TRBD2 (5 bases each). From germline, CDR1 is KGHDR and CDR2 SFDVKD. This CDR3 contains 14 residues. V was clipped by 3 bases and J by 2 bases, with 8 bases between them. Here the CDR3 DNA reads TGTGCCACCAGTGATCCAGGGACCACAGATACGCAGTATTTT. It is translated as CATSDPGTTDTQYF.

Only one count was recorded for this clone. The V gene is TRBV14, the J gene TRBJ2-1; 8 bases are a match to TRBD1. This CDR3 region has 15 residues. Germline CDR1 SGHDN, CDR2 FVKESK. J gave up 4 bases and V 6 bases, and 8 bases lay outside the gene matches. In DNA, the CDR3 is TGTGCCAGCAGTCGCTCCTGGGACAGGTACAATGAGCAGTTCTTC. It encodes CASSRSWDRYNEQFF.